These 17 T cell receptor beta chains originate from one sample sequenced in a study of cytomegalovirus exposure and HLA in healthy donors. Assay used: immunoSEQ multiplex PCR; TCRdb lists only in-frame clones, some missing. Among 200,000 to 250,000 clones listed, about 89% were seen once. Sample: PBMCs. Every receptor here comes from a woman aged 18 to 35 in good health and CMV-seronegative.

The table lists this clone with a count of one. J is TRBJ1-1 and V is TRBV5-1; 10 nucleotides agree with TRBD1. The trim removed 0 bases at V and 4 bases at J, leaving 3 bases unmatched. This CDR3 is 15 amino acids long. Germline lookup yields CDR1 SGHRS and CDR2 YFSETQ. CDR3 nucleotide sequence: TGCGCCAGCAGCTTGGAGTGGACAGGGGGCACTGAAGCTTTCTTT. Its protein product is CASSLEWTGGTEAFF.

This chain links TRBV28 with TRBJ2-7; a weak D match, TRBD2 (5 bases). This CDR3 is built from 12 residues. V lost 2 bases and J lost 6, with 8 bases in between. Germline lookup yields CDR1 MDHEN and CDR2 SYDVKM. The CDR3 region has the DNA TGTGCCAGCAGTTTAAGAGGACTCGAGCAGTACTTC. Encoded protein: CASSLRGLEQYF.

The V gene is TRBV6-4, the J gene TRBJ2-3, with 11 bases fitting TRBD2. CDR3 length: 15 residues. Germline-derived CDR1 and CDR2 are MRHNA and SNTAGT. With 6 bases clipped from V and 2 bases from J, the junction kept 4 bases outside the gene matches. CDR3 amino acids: CASSGTSGTTDTQYF. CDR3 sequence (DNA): TGTGCCAGCAGCGGGACTAGCGGTACCACAGATACGCAGTATTTT.

CDR3: CASSSTFNSKTSMSYEQFF. DNA for the CDR3: TGTGCCAGCAGCTCCACCTTTAACAGCAAGACATCGATGTCGTATGAGCAGTTCTTC. The chain carries TRBV5-6 and TRBJ2-1, with unresolved D. Germline CDR1 SGHDT, CDR2 YYEEEE. V was shortened by 3 bases and J by 8 bases, with 30 bases between the two germline ends. This CDR3 spans 19 amino acids.

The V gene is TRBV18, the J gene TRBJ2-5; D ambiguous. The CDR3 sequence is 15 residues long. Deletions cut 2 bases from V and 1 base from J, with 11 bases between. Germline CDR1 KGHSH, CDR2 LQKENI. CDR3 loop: CASSPNGLAQETQYF. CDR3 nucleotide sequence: TGTGCCAGCTCACCAAATGGGCTGGCCCAAGAGACCCAGTACTTC.

The CDR3 loop reads CASSETGGSYEQYF. CDR3 coding DNA: TGTGCCAGCAGCGAGACCGGGGGTTCCTACGAGCAGTACTTC. The V gene is TRBV11-2, the J gene TRBJ2-7, with D possibly being TRBD2 (6 bases). V was cut by 5 bases and J by 1 base, with 12 bases left in between. CDR1 is SGHAT and CDR2 is FQNNGV in the germline V gene. The CDR3 length is 14 residues.

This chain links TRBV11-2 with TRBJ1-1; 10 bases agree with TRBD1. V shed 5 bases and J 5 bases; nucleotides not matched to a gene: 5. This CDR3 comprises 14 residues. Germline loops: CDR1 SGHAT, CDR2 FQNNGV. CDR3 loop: CASSPGQGETEAFF. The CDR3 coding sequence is TGTGCCAGCAGCCCAGGACAGGGGGAGACTGAAGCTTTCTTT.

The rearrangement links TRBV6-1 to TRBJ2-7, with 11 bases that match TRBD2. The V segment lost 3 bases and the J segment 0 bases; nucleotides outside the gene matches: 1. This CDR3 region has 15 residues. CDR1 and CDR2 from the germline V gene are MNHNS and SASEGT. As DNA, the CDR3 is TGTGCCAGCAGTGATAGCGGGAGGGCCTCCTACGAGCAGTACTTC. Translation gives CASSDSGRASYEQYF.

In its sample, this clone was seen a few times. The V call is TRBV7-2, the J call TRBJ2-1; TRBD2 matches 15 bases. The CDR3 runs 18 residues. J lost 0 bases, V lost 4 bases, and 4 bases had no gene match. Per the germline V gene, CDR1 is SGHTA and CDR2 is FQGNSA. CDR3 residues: CASSSGTSGGSSYNEQFF. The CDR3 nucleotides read TGTGCCAGCAGCTCCGGGACTAGCGGGGGGAGCTCCTACAATGAGCAGTTCTTC.

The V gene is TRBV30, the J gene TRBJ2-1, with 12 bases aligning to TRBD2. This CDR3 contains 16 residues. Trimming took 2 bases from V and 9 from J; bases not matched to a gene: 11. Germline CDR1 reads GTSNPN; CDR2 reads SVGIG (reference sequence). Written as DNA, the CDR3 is TGTGCCTGGAGTCGGAACCTAGCGGGAGGGTCTGTTGAGCAGTTCTTC. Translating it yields CAWSRNLAGGSVEQFF.

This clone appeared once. The CDR3 nucleotides are TGTGCCAGCAGGGAGAGGGGTTGGGGGGTTGAAGCTTTCTTT. This sequence encodes CASRERGWGVEAFF. This rearrangement joins TRBV6-1 to TRBJ1-1; the D gene is possibly TRBD1 (5 bases). Germline CDR1 MNHNS, CDR2 SASEGT. V was pared by 6 bases and J by 7 bases, with 18 bases between. This CDR3 comprises 14 residues.

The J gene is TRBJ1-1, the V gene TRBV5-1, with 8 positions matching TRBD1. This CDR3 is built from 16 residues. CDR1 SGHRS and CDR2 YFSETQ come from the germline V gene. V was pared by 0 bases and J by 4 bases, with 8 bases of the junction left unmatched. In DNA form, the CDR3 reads TGCGCCAGCAGCTTGGCCTGGACAGGGACTATCACTGAAGCTTTCTTT. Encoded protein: CASSLAWTGTITEAFF.

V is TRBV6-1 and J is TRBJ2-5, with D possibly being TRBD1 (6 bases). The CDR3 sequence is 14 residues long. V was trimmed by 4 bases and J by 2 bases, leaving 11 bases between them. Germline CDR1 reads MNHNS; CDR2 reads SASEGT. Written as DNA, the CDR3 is TGTGCCAGCAGTGTCTACGGACAGCAAGAGACCCAGTACTTC. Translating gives CASSVYGQQETQYF.

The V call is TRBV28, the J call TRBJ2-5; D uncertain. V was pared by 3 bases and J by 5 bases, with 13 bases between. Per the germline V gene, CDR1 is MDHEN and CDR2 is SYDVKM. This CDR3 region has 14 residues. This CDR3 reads CASSFSSRPETQYF. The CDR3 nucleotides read TGTGCCAGCAGTTTCTCAAGCCGTCCGGAGACCCAGTACTTC. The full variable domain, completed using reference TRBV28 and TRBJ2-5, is DVKVTQSSRYLVKRTGEKVFLECVQDMDHENMFWYRQDPGLGLRLIYFSYDVKMKEKGDIPEGYSVSREKKERFSLILESASTNQTSMYLCASSFSSRPETQYFGPGTRLLVL.

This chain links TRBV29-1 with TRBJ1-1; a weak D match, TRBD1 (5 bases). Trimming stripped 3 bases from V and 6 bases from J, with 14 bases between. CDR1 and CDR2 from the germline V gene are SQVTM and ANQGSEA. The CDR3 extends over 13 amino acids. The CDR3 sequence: CSVESRGVSEAFF. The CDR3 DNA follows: TGCAGCGTTGAGAGTCGGGGGGTGTCTGAAGCTTTCTTT.

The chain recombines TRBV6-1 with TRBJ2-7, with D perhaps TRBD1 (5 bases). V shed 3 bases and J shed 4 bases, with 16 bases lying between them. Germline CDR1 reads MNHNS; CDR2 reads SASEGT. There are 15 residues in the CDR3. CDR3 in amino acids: CASSEVGARAYEQYF. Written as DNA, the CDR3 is TGTGCCAGCAGTGAGGTTGGGGCCAGGGCGTACGAGCAGTACTTC.

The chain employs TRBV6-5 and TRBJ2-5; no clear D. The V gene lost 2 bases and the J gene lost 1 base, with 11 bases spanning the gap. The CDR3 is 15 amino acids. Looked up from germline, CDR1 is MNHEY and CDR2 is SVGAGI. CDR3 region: CASSYGLLLQETQYF. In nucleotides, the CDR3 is TGTGCCAGCAGTTACGGGCTTCTGCTCCAAGAGACCCAGTACTTC.